This T cell receptor (beta chain) originates from a study of cytomegalovirus exposure and HLA in healthy donors. Study-wide findings and caveats: An apparent linkage of common viral pathogens to several of the most significant clusters emerged in a later analysis. Researchers reported from a later analysis that most CMV-associated TCR beta chains appeared HLA-restricted.

Both 60 Vbeta primers and 13 Jbeta primers went into the PCR. Profiling relied on immunoSEQ multiplex PCR, and the TCRdb table lists in-frame clones only, not all of them. The sample gives under 100,000 clones, about 74% of which show up once; over 12% is in the top ten. Of note for this clone: Antigen specificity is unknown.

CDR3 length: 15 amino acids. From germline, CDR1 is MNHEY and CDR2 SMNVEV (reference sequence). With 8 bases clipped from V and 3 bases from J, the junction kept 8 bases outside the gene matches. Sample: PBMCs. J is TRBJ2-1 and V is TRBV27; the match to TRBD2 covers 9 bases. The receptor's source is a woman between 50 and 59 years old in good health and CMV-seropositive. CDR3 bases: TGTGCCAGCGGATTAGCGGGAGCCCTCTACAATGAGCAGTTCTTC. Translated, it gives CASGLAGALYNEQFF.